This entry concerns a single TCR beta chain. Unique molecular identifiers were incorporated when the TCRbeta library was constructed. One entry per CDR3 protein, called by TCRdb with MiXCR from the PCR reads. The data contain hundreds of thousands of distinct CDR3 sequences, about an eighth of them singletons. Trimming removed 4 bases from V and 2 bases from J, with 14 bases in between. In germline, CDR1 is MDHEN, CDR2 SYDVKM. This CDR3 contains 16 residues. This sample was taken from a study of T-cell reconstitution after alpha-beta-depleted transplantation in children. This receptor was identified in a human donor who donated a stem cell graft to a child with Fanconi anemia. The rearrangement joins TRBV28 to TRBJ1-4; D is unclear. Sequenced here: PBMCs, sampled from the stem cell graft. In nucleotides, the CDR3 is TGTGCCAGCAGTTATCCCTTAAAAGGGACTAATGAAAAACTGTTTTTT. Amino acids: CASSYPLKGTNEKLFF.